The TCR beta chain under discussion was sequenced for a study of response to subunit inactivated influenza vaccine. TCRdb reanalysed the RT-PCR reads using MiXCR and keeps one entry per CDR3 protein. The data show about 520,000 distinct CDR3 sequences, roughly 25% seen once. Looked up from germline, CDR1 is LNHDA and CDR2 is SQIVND (reference sequence). The V end lost 5 bases, the J end lost 0 bases, and 12 bases lay between the germline ends. The CDR3 has 15 residues. V gene TRBV19 combines with J gene TRBJ2-3; possible D gene TRBD2, 6 bases. The sequences come from CD4+ T cells sorted from PBMCs, collected 4 to 6 days after vaccination. The receptor was isolated from a man in his fifties who received an inactivated influenza vaccine. CDR3 amino acids: CASSFIAASTDTQYF. CDR3 nucleotide sequence: TGTGCCAGTAGTTTCATAGCGGCTAGCACAGATACGCAGTATTTT.